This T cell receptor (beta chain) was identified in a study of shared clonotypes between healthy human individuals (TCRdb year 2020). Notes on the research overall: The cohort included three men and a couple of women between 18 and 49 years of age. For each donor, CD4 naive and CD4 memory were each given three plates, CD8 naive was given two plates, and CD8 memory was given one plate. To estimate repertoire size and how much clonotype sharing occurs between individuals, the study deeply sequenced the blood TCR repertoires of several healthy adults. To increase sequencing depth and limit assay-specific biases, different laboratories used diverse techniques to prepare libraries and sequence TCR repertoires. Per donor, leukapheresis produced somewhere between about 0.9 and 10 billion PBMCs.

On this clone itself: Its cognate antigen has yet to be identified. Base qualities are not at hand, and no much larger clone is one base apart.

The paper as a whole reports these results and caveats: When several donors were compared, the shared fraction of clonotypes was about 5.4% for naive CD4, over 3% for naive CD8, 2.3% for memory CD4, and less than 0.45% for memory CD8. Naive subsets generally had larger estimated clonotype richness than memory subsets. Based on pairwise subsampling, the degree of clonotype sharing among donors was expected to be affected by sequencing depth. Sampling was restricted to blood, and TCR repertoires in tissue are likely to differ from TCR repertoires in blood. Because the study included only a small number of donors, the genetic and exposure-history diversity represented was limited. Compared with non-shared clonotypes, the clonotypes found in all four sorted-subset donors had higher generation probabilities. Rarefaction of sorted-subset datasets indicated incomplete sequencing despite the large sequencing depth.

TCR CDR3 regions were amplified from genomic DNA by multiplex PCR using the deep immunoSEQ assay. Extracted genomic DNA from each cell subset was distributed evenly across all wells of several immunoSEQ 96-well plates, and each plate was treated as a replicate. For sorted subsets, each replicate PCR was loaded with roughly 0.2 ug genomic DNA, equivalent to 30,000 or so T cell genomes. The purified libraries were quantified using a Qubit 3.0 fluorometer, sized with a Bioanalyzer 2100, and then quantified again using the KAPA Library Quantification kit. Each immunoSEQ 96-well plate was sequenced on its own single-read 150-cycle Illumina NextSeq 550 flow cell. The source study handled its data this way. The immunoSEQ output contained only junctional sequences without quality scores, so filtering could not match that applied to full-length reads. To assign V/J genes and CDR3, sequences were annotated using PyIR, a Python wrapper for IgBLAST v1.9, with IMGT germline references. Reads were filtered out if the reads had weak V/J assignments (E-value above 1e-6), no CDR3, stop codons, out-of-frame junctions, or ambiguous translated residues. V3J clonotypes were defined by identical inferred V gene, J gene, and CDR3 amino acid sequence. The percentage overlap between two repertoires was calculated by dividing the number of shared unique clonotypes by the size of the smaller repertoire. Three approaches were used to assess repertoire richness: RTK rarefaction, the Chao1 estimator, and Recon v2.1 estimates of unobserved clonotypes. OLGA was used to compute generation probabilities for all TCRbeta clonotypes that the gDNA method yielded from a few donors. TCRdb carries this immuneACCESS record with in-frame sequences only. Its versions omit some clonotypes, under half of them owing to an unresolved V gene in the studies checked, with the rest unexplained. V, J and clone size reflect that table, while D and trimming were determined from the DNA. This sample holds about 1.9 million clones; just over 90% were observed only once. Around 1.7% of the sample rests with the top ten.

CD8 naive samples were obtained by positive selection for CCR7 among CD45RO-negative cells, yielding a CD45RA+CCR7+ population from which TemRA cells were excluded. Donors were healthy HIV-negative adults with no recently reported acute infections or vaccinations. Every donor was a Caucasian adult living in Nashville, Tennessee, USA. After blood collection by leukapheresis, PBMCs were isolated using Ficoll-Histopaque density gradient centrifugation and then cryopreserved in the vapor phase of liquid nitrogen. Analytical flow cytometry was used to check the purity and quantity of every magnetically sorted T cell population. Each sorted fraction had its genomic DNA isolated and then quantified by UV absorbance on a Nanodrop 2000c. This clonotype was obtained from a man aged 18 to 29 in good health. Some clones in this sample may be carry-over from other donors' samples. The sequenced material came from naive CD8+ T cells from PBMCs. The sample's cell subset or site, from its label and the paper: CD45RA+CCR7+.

This receptor has the CDR3 CASSDPDRAGGYTF. The nucleotide sequence reads TGTGCCAGCAGCGACCCCGACAGGGCCGGTGGCTACACCTTC. The rearranged segments are TRBV9 and TRBJ1-2; 7 bases in the junction line up with TRBD1. In the germline V gene, CDR1 corresponds to SGDLS and CDR2 to YYNGEE. Trimming leaves V shorter by 3 bases and J shorter by 7 bases, with the junction holding 9 bases beyond the gene matches. Including cysteine and phenylalanine, the CDR3 has 14 amino acids. The entry retains the CDR3 DNA only, 42 bases that are in frame from base 1.